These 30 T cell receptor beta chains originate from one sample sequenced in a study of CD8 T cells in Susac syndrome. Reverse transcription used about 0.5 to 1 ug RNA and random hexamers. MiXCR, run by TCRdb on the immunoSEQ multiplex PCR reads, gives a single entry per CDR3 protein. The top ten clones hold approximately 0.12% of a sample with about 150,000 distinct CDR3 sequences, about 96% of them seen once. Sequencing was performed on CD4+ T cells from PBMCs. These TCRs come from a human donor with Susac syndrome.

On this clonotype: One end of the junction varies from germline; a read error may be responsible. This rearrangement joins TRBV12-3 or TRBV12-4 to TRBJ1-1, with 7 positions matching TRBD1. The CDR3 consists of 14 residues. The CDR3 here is CASRVQGRNTEAFF. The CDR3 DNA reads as TGTGCCAGCAGGGTACAGGGGCGGAACACTGAAGCCTTCTTT.

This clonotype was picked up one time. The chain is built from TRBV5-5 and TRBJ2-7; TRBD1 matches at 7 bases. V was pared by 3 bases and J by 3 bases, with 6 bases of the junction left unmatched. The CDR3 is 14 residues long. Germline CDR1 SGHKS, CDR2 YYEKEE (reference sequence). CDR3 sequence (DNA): TGTGCCAGCAGCTATACCGGGACAGACTACGAGCAGTACTTC. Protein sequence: CASSYTGTDYEQYF.

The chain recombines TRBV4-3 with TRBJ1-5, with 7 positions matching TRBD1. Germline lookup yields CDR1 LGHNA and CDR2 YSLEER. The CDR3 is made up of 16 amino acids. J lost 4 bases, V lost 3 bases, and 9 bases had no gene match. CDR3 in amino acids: CASSHDGTVWNQPQHF. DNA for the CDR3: TGCGCCAGCAGCCATGATGGGACAGTTTGGAATCAGCCCCAGCATTTT.

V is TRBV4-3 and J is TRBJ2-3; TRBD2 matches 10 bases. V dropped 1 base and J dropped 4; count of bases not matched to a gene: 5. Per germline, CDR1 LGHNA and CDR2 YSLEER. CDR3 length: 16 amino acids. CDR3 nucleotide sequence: TGCGCCAGCAGCCAAGGAAGCGGGGGGGCTGCAGATACGCAGTATTTT. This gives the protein CASSQGSGGAADTQYF.

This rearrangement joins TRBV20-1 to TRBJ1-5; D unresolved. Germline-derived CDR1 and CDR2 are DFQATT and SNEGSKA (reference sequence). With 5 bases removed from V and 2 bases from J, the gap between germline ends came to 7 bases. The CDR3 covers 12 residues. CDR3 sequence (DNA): TGCAGTGCTGATACAGGCAATCAGCCCCAGCATTTT. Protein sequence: CSADTGNQPQHF.

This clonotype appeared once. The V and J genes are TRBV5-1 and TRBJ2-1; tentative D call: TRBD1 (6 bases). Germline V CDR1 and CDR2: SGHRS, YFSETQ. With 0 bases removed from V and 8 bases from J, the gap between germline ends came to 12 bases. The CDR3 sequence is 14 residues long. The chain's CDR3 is CASSLGGLQYEQFF. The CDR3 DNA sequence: TGCGCCAGCAGCTTGGGGGGGCTACAATATGAGCAGTTCTTC.

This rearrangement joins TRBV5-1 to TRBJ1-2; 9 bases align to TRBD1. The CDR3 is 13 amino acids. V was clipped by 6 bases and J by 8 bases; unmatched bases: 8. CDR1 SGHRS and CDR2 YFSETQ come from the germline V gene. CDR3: CASTDRGRTGYTF. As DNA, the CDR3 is TGCGCCAGCACGGACAGGGGTAGAACCGGCTACACCTTC.

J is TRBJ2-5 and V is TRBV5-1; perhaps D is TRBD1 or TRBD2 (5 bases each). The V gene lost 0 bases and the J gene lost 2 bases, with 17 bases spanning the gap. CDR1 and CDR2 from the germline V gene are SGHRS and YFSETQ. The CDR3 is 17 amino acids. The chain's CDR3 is CASSLAGTVVVQETQYF. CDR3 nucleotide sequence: TGCGCCAGCAGCTTGGCCGGGACGGTGGTGGTACAAGAGACCCAGTACTTC.

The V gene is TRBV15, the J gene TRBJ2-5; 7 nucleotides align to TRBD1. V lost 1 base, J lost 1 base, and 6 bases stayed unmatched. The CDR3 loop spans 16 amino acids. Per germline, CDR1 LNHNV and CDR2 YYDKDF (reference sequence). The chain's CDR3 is CATSRGDSLFQETQYF. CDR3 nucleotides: TGTGCCACCAGCAGAGGGGACAGCCTCTTCCAAGAGACCCAGTACTTC. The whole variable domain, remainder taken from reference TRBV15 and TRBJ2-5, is DAMVIQNPRYQVTQFGKPVTLSCSQTLNHNVMYWYQQKSSQAPKLLFHYYDKDFNNEADTPDNFQSRRPNTSFCFLDIRSPGLGDTAMYLCATSRGDSLFQETQYFGPGTRLLVL.

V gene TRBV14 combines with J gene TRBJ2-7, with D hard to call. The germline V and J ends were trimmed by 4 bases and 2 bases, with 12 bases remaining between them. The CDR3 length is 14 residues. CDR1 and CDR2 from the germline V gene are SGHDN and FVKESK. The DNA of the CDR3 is TGTGCCAGCAGCCCCCTAACATCACCCTACGAGCAGTACGTC. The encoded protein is CASSPLTSPYEQYV.

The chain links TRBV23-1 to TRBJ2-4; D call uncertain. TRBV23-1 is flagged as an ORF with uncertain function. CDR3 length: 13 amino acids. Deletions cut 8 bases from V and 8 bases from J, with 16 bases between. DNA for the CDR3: TGCGCCAGCCCGCAAAAGGTTCCGGACATTCAGTACTTC. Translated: CASPQKVPDIQYF.

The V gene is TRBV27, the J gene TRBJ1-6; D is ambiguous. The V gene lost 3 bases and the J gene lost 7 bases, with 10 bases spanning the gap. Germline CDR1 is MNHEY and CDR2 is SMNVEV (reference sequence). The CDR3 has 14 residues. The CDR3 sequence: CASSFSERNSPLHF. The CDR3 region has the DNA TGTGCCAGCAGTTTTTCCGAGAGGAATTCACCCCTCCACTTT.

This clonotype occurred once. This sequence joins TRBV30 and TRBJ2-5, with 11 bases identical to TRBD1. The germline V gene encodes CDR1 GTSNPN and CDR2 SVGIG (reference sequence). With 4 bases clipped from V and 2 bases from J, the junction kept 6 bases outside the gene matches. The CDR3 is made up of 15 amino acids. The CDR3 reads CAWKRTGGRQETQYF. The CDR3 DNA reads TGTGCCTGGAAGAGGACAGGGGGCAGGCAAGAGACCCAGTACTTC.

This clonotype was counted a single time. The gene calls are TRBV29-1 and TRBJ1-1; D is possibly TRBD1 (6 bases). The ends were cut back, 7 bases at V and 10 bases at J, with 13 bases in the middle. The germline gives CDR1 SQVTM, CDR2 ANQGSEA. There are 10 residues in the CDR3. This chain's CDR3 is CSAQEGGAFF. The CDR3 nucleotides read TGCAGCGCCCAAGAGGGGGGAGCTTTCTTT.

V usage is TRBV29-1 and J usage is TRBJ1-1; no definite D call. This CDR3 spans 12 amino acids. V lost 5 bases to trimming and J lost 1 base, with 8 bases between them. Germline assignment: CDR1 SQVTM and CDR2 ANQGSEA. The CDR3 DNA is TGCAGCGTTTCTACAAGGAACACTGAAGCTTTCTTT. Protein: CSVSTRNTEAFF.

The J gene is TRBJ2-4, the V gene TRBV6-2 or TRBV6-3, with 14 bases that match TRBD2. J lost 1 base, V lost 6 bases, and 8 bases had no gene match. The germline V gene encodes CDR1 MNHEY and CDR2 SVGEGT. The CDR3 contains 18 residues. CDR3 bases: TGTGCCAGCAGCTCGACTAGCGGGAGGGCGATGGCCAAAAACATTCAGTACTTC. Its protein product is CASSSTSGRAMAKNIQYF.

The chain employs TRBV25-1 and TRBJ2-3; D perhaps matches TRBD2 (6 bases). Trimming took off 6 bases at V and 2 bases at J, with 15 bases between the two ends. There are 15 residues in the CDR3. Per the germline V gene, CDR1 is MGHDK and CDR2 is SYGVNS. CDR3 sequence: CASRHTGGITDTQYF. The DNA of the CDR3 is TGTGCCAGCAGGCATACCGGGGGAATCACAGATACGCAGTATTTT.

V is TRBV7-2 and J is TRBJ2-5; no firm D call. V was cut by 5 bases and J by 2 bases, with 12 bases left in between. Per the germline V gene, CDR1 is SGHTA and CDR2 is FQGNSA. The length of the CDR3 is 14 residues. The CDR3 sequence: CASSKVRQQETQYF. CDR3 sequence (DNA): TGTGCCAGCAGCAAAGTCAGGCAACAAGAGACCCAGTACTTC.

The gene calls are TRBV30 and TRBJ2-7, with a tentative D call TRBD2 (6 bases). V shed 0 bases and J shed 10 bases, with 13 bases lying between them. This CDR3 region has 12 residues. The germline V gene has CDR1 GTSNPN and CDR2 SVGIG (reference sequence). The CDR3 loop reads CAWSVAGIKQYF. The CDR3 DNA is TGTGCCTGGAGTGTGGCGGGGATAAAACAGTACTTC.

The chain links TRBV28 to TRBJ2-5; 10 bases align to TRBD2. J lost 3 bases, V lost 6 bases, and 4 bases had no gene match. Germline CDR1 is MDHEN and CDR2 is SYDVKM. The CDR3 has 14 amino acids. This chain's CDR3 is CASSLTSGEETQYF. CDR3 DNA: TGTGCCAGCAGCCTAACTAGCGGGGAAGAGACCCAGTACTTC.

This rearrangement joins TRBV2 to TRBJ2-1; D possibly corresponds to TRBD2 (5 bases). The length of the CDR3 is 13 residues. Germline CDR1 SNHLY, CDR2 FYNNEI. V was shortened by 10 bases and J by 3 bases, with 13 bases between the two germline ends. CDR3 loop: CATGGTRYNEQFF. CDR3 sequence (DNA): TGTGCCACCGGAGGTACCCGCTACAATGAGCAGTTCTTC.

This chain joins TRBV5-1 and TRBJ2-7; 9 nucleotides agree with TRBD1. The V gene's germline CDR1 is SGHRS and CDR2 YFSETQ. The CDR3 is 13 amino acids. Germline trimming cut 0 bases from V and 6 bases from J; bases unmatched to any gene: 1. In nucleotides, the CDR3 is TGCGCCAGCAGCTTGGGACAGGGGGGCGAGCAGTACTTC. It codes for CASSLGQGGEQYF.

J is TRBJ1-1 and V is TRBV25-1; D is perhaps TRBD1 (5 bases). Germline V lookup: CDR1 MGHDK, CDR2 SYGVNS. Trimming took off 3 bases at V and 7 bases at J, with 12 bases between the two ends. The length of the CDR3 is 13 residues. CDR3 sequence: CASSEYRSGEAFF. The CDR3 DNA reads TGTGCCAGCAGTGAGTACAGGAGCGGTGAAGCTTTCTTT.

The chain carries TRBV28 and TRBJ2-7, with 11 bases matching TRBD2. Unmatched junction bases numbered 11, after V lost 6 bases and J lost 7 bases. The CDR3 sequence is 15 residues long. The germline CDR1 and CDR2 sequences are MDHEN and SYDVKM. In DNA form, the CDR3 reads TGTGCCAGCAGAAAACTAGCGGGAGAGGTCGGGGAGCAGTACTTC. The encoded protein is CASRKLAGEVGEQYF.

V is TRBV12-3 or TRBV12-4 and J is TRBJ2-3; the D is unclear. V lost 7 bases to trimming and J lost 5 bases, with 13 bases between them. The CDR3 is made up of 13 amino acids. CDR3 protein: CASTEPIGDTQYF. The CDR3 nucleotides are TGTGCCAGCACGGAACCCATTGGAGATACGCAGTATTTT.

CDR3 region: CASSRGLAGVYEQYF. CDR3 coding DNA: TGTGCCAGCTCACGAGGACTAGCGGGAGTCTACGAGCAGTACTTC. The genes are TRBV18 and TRBJ2-7; TRBD2 matches 13 bases. This CDR3 is 15 amino acids long. V was pared by 4 bases and J by 3 bases, with 3 bases of the junction left unmatched. The germline V gene encodes CDR1 KGHSH and CDR2 LQKENI.

CDR3 sequence: CASSTGSSTDTQYF. The CDR3 DNA follows: TGCGCCAGCAGCACGGGTTCTAGCACAGATACGCAGTATTTT. The genes are TRBV5-1 and TRBJ2-3; no firm D call. The CDR3 spans 14 residues. Germline assignment: CDR1 SGHRS and CDR2 YFSETQ. V lost 4 bases to trimming and J lost 0 bases, with 9 bases between them.

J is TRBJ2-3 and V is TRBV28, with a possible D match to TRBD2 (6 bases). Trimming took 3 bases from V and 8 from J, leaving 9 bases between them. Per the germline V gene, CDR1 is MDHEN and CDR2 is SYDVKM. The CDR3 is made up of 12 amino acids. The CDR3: CASSFRAGTQYF. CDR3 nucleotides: TGTGCCAGCAGTTTCAGAGCGGGTACGCAGTATTTT.

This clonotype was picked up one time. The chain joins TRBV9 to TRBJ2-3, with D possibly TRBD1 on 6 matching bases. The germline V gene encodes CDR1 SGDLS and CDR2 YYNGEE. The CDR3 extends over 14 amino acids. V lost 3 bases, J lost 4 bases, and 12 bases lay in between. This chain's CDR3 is CASSGRQVSDTQYF. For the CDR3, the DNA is TGTGCCAGCAGCGGCAGACAGGTTTCAGATACGCAGTATTTT.

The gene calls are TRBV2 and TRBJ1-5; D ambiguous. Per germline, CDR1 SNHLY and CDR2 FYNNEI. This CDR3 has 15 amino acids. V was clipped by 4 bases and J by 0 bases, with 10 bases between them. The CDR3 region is CASSGPGYSNQPQHF. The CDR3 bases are TGTGCCAGCAGTGGGCCGGGGTATAGCAATCAGCCCCAGCATTTT.